These T cell receptor beta chains were read from a single sample in a study of post-analysis software for immune sequencing data. TCRdb redid the calling of the PCR reads with MiXCR, one entry per CDR3 protein. The sample yields some 700,000 distinct CDR3 sequences, approximately 59% seen once. Source material: blood. These receptors were collected from a girl aged 2-10 years with multiple sclerosis. CDR3s include the opening cysteine and the closing phenylalanine or tryptophan. D genes are given only for firm matches. A row's size may be missing; if present it is once, few, many or a size class.

size: .
J: TRBJ2-1
V: TRBV20-1
D: TRBD1
CDR3: CSARDPSGTGPGSSYNEQFF
DNA: TGCAGTGCTAGAGACCCATCCGGGACAGGGCCGGGTAGCTCCTACAATGAGCAGTTCTTC

size: .
J: TRBJ1-2
V: TRBV6-1
D: .
CDR3: CASSEAPPPGYTF
DNA: TGTGCCAGCAGTGAAGCGCCGCCTCCCGGCTACACCTTC

size: .
J: TRBJ2-1
V: TRBV5-5
D: TRBD2
CDR3: CASSPSGGLRGSSYNEQFF
DNA: TGTGCCAGCAGCCCTAGCGGGGGCCTAAGGGGGAGCTCCTACAATGAGCAGTTCTTC

size: few
J: TRBJ2-1
V: TRBV9
D: TRBD2
CDR3: CASSVSGRAHNEQFF
DNA: TGTGCCAGCAGCGTTAGCGGGAGGGCCCACAATGAGCAGTTCTTC

size: .
J: TRBJ2-1
V: TRBV7-2
D: .
CDR3: CASNRSRDGEQFF
DNA: TGTGCCAGCAACCGCTCCCGGGACGGTGAACAGTTCTTC

size: .
J: TRBJ1-2
V: TRBV20-1
D: .
CDR3: CSARRGDSDYGYTF
DNA: TGCAGTGCTAGAAGGGGAGACAGCGACTATGGCTACACCTTC

size: .
J: TRBJ2-2
V: TRBV29-1
D: .
CDR3: CSKNNTGELFF
DNA: TGCAGCAAGAACAACACCGGGGAGCTGTTTTTT

size: once
J: TRBJ1-2
V: TRBV27
D: .
CDR3: CASSLSERVKGYSF
DNA: TGTGCCAGCAGTTTGTCTGAGAGGGTAAAAGGCTACAGCTTC

size: .
J: TRBJ2-1
V: TRBV29-1
D: .
CDR3: CSSSAAGWNNEQFF
DNA: TGCAGCTCCTCCGCGGCAGGGTGGAACAATGAGCAGTTCTTC

size: few
J: TRBJ2-5
V: TRBV5-4
D: .
CDR3: CASSIGGGEETQYF
DNA: TGTGCCAGCAGCATTGGGGGCGGAGAAGAGACCCAGTACTTC

size: .
J: TRBJ2-6
V: TRBV6-2/TRBV6-3
D: TRBD1
CDR3: CASSYSGTGVSGANVLTF
DNA: TGTGCCAGCAGTTACTCAGGGACAGGAGTCTCTGGGGCCAACGTCCTGACTTTC

size: .
J: TRBJ1-1
V: TRBV5-1
D: .
CDR3: CASSSNPTAMNTEAFF
DNA: TGCGCCAGCAGTTCCAACCCGACAGCTATGAACACTGAAGCTTTCTTT

size: once
J: TRBJ2-1
V: TRBV7-8
D: .
CDR3: CASSLVLQGDNEQFF
DNA: TGTGCCAGCAGCTTAGTTCTGCAGGGAGACAATGAGCAGTTCTTC

size: .
J: TRBJ2-7
V: TRBV12-3/TRBV12-4
D: .
CDR3: CASSPSRARYNEQYF
DNA: TGTGCCAGCAGCCCCTCTCGAGCCCGCTACAATGAGCAGTACTTC

size: .
J: TRBJ1-5
V: TRBV28
D: .
CDR3: CASSLSGGLGQPQHF
DNA: TGTGCCAGCAGTTTATCGGGCGGGTTAGGGCAGCCCCAGCATTTT

size: .
J: TRBJ2-3
V: TRBV10-3
D: .
CDR3: CAIREITSSTDTQYF
DNA: TGTGCCATCAGGGAGATCACTTCTAGCACAGATACGCAGTATTTT

size: .
J: TRBJ2-7
V: TRBV7-3
D: TRBD1
CDR3: CASSPWGQGRYEQYF
DNA: TGTGCCAGCAGCCCCTGGGGACAGGGTCGATACGAGCAGTACTTC

size: .
J: TRBJ2-7
V: TRBV5-5
D: TRBD2
CDR3: CASRTGTSGRFYEQYF
DNA: TGTGCCAGCAGGACTGGGACTAGCGGACGATTCTACGAGCAGTACTTC

size: .
J: TRBJ2-3
V: TRBV20-1
D: .
CDR3: CSANIVSTDTQYF
DNA: TGCAGTGCAAACATTGTTAGCACAGATACGCAGTATTTT

size: .
J: TRBJ2-1
V: TRBV6-5
D: .
CDR3: CASSPSPIPEEQFF
DNA: TGTGCCAGCAGCCCTAGTCCAATTCCAGAGGAGCAGTTCTTC

size: few
J: TRBJ2-6
V: TRBV7-2
D: .
CDR3: CASSLHPWDSGANVLTF
DNA: TGTGCCAGCAGCTTGCACCCCTGGGACTCTGGGGCCAACGTCCTGACTTTC

size: few
J: TRBJ2-3
V: TRBV15
D: TRBD1
CDR3: CATSRLPGQGVTDTQYF
DNA: TGTGCCACCAGCAGACTCCCGGGACAGGGTGTAACAGATACGCAGTATTTT

size: .
J: TRBJ2-4
V: TRBV29-1
D: TRBD1
CDR3: CSAGETGGLLGNIQYF
DNA: TGCAGCGCCGGCGAGACAGGGGGACTTTTGGGGAACATTCAGTACTTC

size: .
J: TRBJ2-1
V: TRBV7-9
D: TRBD1
CDR3: CASSLWAGQGSNEQFF
DNA: TGTGCCAGCAGCTTATGGGCGGGACAGGGGAGCAATGAGCAGTTCTTC

size: .
J: TRBJ2-1
V: TRBV4-1
D: .
CDR3: CASSQEFPNEQFF
DNA: TGCGCCAGCAGCCAAGAATTCCCGAATGAGCAGTTCTTC

size: .
J: TRBJ2-1
V: TRBV27
D: .
CDR3: CASSLALRGYNEQFF
DNA: TGTGCCAGCAGTTTGGCTCTTCGGGGCTACAATGAGCAGTTCTTC

size: .
J: TRBJ2-1
V: TRBV3-1
D: .
CDR3: CASSPPAVSYNEQFF
DNA: TGTGCCAGCAGCCCTCCGGCCGTCTCCTACAATGAGCAGTTCTTC

size: .
J: TRBJ2-1
V: TRBV20-1
D: TRBD2
CDR3: CSASQGASGSYEQFF
DNA: TGCAGTGCTAGCCAGGGGGCTAGCGGGAGCTATGAGCAGTTCTTC

size: .
J: TRBJ2-5
V: TRBV7-8
D: TRBD2
CDR3: CASSQTPGLVGETQYF
DNA: TGTGCCAGCAGCCAAACCCCGGGACTAGTCGGCGAGACCCAGTACTTC

size: .
J: TRBJ2-1
V: TRBV7-2
D: TRBD2
CDR3: CASRPTSGGGNNEQFF
DNA: TGTGCCAGCAGACCCACTAGCGGGGGAGGCAACAATGAGCAGTTCTTC

size: .
J: TRBJ2-1
V: TRBV12-3/TRBV12-4
D: TRBD2
CDR3: CASSLSSSGIWNEQFF
DNA: TGTGCCAGCAGTTTAAGCTCTAGCGGGATATGGAATGAGCAGTTCTTC

size: .
J: TRBJ2-2
V: TRBV20-1
D: .
CDR3: CSARGRENTGELFF
DNA: TGCAGTGCTAGAGGCCGGGAGAACACCGGGGAGCTGTTTTTT

size: .
J: TRBJ1-5
V: TRBV5-1
D: TRBD1
CDR3: CASAQGMDQPQHF
DNA: TGCGCCAGCGCACAGGGGATGGATCAGCCCCAGCATTTT

size: .
J: TRBJ2-3
V: TRBV7-9
D: TRBD1
CDR3: CASSRRYRDRDTDTQYF
DNA: TGTGCCAGCAGCCGACGATACCGGGACAGGGACACAGATACGCAGTATTTT

size: few
J: TRBJ2-5
V: TRBV20-1
D: TRBD2
CDR3: CSASRLAEPQETQYF
DNA: TGCAGTGCTAGTCGACTAGCGGAGCCTCAAGAGACCCAGTACTTC

size: few
J: TRBJ2-5
V: TRBV5-6
D: .
CDR3: CASGYSEETQYF
DNA: TGTGCCAGCGGATACTCGGAAGAGACCCAGTACTTC

size: few
J: TRBJ2-5
V: TRBV20-1
D: .
CDR3: CSASSPAGETQYF
DNA: TGCAGTGCTAGTTCCCCGGCAGGAGAGACCCAGTACTTC

size: few
J: TRBJ2-7
V: TRBV20-1
D: TRBD1
CDR3: CSATKSGTGTYEQYF
DNA: TGCAGTGCTACCAAGTCCGGGACAGGGACCTACGAGCAGTACTTC

size: few
J: TRBJ1-6
V: TRBV5-1
D: TRBD1
CDR3: CASSSGTGDSPLHF
DNA: TGCGCCAGCAGCTCCGGGACAGGGGATTCACCCCTCCACTTT

size: .
J: TRBJ2-7
V: TRBV20-1
D: TRBD1
CDR3: CSADRGGKYEQYF
DNA: TGCAGTGCTGACAGGGGGGGAAAATACGAGCAGTACTTC

size: .
J: TRBJ2-2
V: TRBV7-9
D: .
CDR3: CASSLASANTGELFF
DNA: TGTGCCAGCAGCCTCGCCAGCGCGAACACCGGGGAGCTGTTTTTT

size: .
J: TRBJ2-6
V: TRBV29-1
D: .
CDR3: CSAAEGGGNKGANVLTF
DNA: TGCAGCGCCGCGGAAGGAGGGGGAAATAAAGGGGCCAACGTCCTGACTTTC

size: .
J: TRBJ1-1
V: TRBV20-1
D: .
CDR3: CSAIRGPGHTEAFF
DNA: TGCAGTGCTATACGAGGCCCAGGCCACACTGAAGCTTTCTTT

size: .
J: TRBJ2-1
V: TRBV7-9
D: .
CDR3: CASTRGDNEQFF
DNA: TGTGCCAGCACTAGAGGGGACAATGAGCAGTTCTTC

size: .
J: TRBJ2-5
V: TRBV7-9
D: TRBD2
CDR3: CAGLGLAAETQYF
DNA: TGTGCCGGCTTGGGACTAGCGGCGGAGACCCAGTACTTC

size: .
J: TRBJ1-1
V: TRBV29-1
D: .
CDR3: CSVIPGQLSAEAFF
DNA: TGCAGCGTGATACCGGGACAACTTTCCGCTGAAGCTTTCTTT